These 15 T cell receptor beta chains originate from one sample sequenced in a study of OX40 agonist ivuxolimab in advanced cancers. Method: immunoSEQ multiplex PCR; TCRdb's copy keeps in-frame clones and lacks some. The sample lists approximately 100,000 clones; 90% were seen once. The sample in question was CD4+ or CD8+ T cells sorted from blood, obtained in a trial of the OX40 agonist ivuxolimab. The receptor source for this set is an adult with an advanced solid tumor such as melanoma, head and neck, liver or kidney cancer.

The V and J genes are TRBV7-6 and TRBJ1-6; 7 bases are shared with TRBD1. The germline CDR1 and CDR2 sequences are SGHVS and FNYEAQ. With 2 bases clipped from V and 12 bases from J, the junction kept 10 bases outside the gene matches. This CDR3 is 15 amino acids long. CDR3 residues: CASSLRDSPLLPLHF. As DNA, the CDR3 is TGTGCCAGCAGCTTACGGGACAGTCCGTTATTACCCCTCCACTTT.

The table lists this clone with a few counts. The chain couples TRBV15 to TRBJ1-5; D gene unclear. Trimming left V 5 bases short and J 0 bases short, with 11 bases between. Germline CDR1 reads LNHNV; CDR2 reads YYDKDF (reference sequence). This CDR3 is built from 15 residues. The CDR3 region is CATSRFRDSNQPQHF. CDR3 bases: TGTGCCACCAGCCGCTTTCGCGATAGCAATCAGCCCCAGCATTTT.

The chain's CDR3 is CASSRTGARVYGYTF. In DNA form, the CDR3 reads TGTGCCAGCAGTAGGACCGGGGCCCGCGTCTATGGCTACACCTTC. The chain joins TRBV27 to TRBJ1-2; D is possibly TRBD1 (5 bases). V gave up 5 bases and J gave up 4 bases, with 17 bases separating them. Germline-derived CDR1 and CDR2 are MNHEY and SMNVEV (reference sequence). This CDR3 comprises 15 residues.

This rearrangement joins TRBV7-9 to TRBJ2-7; D call uncertain. This CDR3 region has 14 residues. Germline V gene data show CDR1 as SEHNR and CDR2 as FQNEAQ (reference sequence). V dropped 8 bases and J dropped 1 base, with 15 bases sitting between them. CDR3 loop: CASAAAGPSYEQYF. CDR3 DNA sequence: TGTGCCAGCGCGGCGGCAGGTCCTTCCTACGAGCAGTACTTC. Together with reference TRBV7-9 and TRBJ2-7, the CDR3 gives the full variable domain: DTGVSQNPRHKITKRGQNVTFRCDPISEHNRLYWYRQTLGQGPEFLTYFQNEAQLEKSRLLSDRFSAERPKGSFSTLEIQRTEQGDSAMYLCASAAAGPSYEQYFGPGTRLTVT.

The genes are TRBV7-2 and TRBJ2-7; 12 bases fit TRBD2. The V and J ends lost 5 bases and 6 bases, in that order; junction bases with no gene match: 5. Per the germline V gene, CDR1 is SGHTA and CDR2 is FQGNSA. The CDR3 has 14 residues. CDR3 sequence (DNA): TGTGCCAGCAGCGGACCTAGCGGGAGGGGCGAGCAGTACTTC. It is translated as CASSGPSGRGEQYF.

The V and J genes are TRBV5-4 and TRBJ2-1, with a possible D match to TRBD2 (5 bases). The V and J ends lost 0 bases and 2 bases respectively, with 9 bases between them. The CDR3 is 15 residues long. The germline V gene has CDR1 SGHNT and CDR2 YYREEE (reference sequence). The CDR3 DNA sequence: TGTGCCAGCAGCTTGGGTGGAGGCGCCTACAATGAGCAGTTCTTC. Protein product: CASSLGGGAYNEQFF.

The CDR3, as DNA: TGTGCCTGGAGTGTTTCCAGGGGGTATGAAAAACTGTTTTTT. Translating gives CAWSVSRGYEKLFF. The V and J genes are TRBV30 and TRBJ1-4, with 7 bases aligning to TRBD1. V shed 0 bases, J shed 6 bases, and the junction held 4 bases outside the gene matches. The CDR3 has 14 amino acids. The germline CDR1 and CDR2 sequences are GTSNPN and SVGIG (reference sequence).

This chain uses TRBV2 with TRBJ2-2; D is perhaps TRBD1 (5 bases). Trimming took off 2 bases at V and 2 bases at J, with 9 bases between the two ends. The CDR3 loop spans 15 amino acids. Looked up from germline, CDR1 is SNHLY and CDR2 is FYNNEI. CDR3 DNA sequence: TGTGCCAGCAGTGAATCGACAGTAAACACCGGGGAGCTGTTTTTT. This gives the protein CASSESTVNTGELFF. Full variable domain (outside the CDR3, taken from reference TRBV2 and TRBJ2-2): EPEVTQTPSHQVTQMGQEVILRCVPISNHLYFYWYRQILGQKVEFLVSFYNNEISEKSEIFDDQFSVERPDGSNFTLKIRSTKLEDSAMYFCASSESTVNTGELFFGEGSRLTVL.

A note on this clone: Other DNA sequences of this sample code for an identical CDR3. The J gene is TRBJ2-3, the V gene TRBV5-1, with D unclear. The germline V gene has CDR1 SGHRS and CDR2 YFSETQ. This CDR3 is 13 amino acids long. Deletions cut 4 bases from V and 2 bases from J, with 8 bases between. CDR3 nucleotide sequence: TGCGCCAGCAGCCTGACGGTCACAGATACGCAGTATTTT. It specifies CASSLTVTDTQYF.

The sample holds one count of this clone. The chain is built from TRBV15 and TRBJ2-1; perhaps TRBD2 as D (5 bases). Germline V lookup: CDR1 LNHNV, CDR2 YYDKDF (reference sequence). This CDR3 region has 11 residues. V dropped 6 bases and J dropped 7 bases, with 7 bases sitting between them. CDR3 amino acids: CATSTRNEQFF. The CDR3 bases are TGTGCCACCAGTACTAGGAATGAGCAGTTCTTC.

The gene calls are TRBV5-5 and TRBJ1-5; unclear D gene. The V gene's germline CDR1 is SGHKS and CDR2 YYEKEE (reference sequence). Trimming left V 0 bases short and J 0 bases short, with 7 bases between. This CDR3 has 15 residues. The CDR3 here is CASSLGPNSNQPQHF. The DNA of the CDR3 is TGTGCCAGCAGCTTGGGGCCAAATAGCAATCAGCCCCAGCATTTT.

The chain couples TRBV5-6 to TRBJ2-3; the match to TRBD2 covers 8 bases. The CDR3 sequence is 15 residues long. Trimming cost V 2 bases and J 5 bases; bases outside gene matches: 7. CDR1 and CDR2 from the germline V gene are SGHDT and YYEEEE. The CDR3 reads CASSFRLGRGDTQYF. The CDR3 DNA reads as TGTGCCAGCAGCTTTCGGCTCGGGAGGGGAGATACGCAGTATTTT.

The chain recombines TRBV7-8 with TRBJ1-3; TRBD1 matches at 9 bases. This CDR3 region has 14 residues. The germline V gene has CDR1 SGHVS and CDR2 FQNEAQ. The V segment lost 3 bases and the J segment 8 bases; nucleotides outside the gene matches: 5. DNA of the CDR3: TGTGCCAGCAGCTTGCTGACAGGGGGGTACACCATATATTTT. It is translated as CASSLLTGGYTIYF.

V is TRBV5-4 and J is TRBJ2-6; D is ambiguous. With 4 bases removed from V and 4 bases from J, the gap between germline ends came to 6 bases. The germline V gene has CDR1 SGHNT and CDR2 YYREEE (reference sequence). The CDR3 sequence is 13 residues long. In DNA form, the CDR3 reads TGTGCCAGCAGCCCCGGCGGGGCCAACGTCCTGACTTTC. Residues: CASSPGGANVLTF.

The chain carries TRBV19 and TRBJ2-4, with D possibly matching TRBD1 (5 bases). The CDR3 runs to 12 residues. V lost 1 base and J 12 bases, leaving 10 bases between the germline ends. Per germline, CDR1 LNHDA and CDR2 SQIVND (reference sequence). CDR3 sequence: CASSIGAGHQYF. The CDR3 DNA reads TGTGCCAGTAGTATAGGGGCAGGGCATCAGTACTTC.